This T cell receptor (beta chain) was sequenced in a study of cytomegalovirus exposure and HLA in healthy donors. Overall study: In terms of ancestry, the Caucasian-associated cluster contained roughly four fifths of the roughly 400 genotyped donors.

CDR1 and CDR2 from the germline V gene are SGHNT and YYREEE (reference sequence). CDR3 size: 15 residues. Trimming took 1 base from V and 0 from J; bases not matched to a gene: 4. PCR involved 60 Vbeta and 13 Jbeta primers. Measured with immunoSEQ multiplex PCR; TCRdb has only the in-frame clones, and not every one. Altogether 200,000 or so clones are present, roughly 83% being singletons, with the ten largest covering roughly 0.71%. This clonotype was obtained from a boy aged 2 to 10 in good health and CMV-seronegative. V is TRBV5-4 and J is TRBJ2-7; 7 bases align to TRBD2. Input material: PBMCs. Here the CDR3 DNA reads TGTGCCAGCAGCTTGCCCGGGAGGAGCTCCTACGAGCAGTACTTC. It is translated as CASSLPGRSSYEQYF.